This T cell receptor (beta chain) was profiled in a study of blood T cell repertoires in COVID-19. Germline lookup yields CDR1 SGHVS and CDR2 FQNEAQ. CDR3 length equals 16 residues. J was trimmed by 6 bases and V by 3 bases; bases with no gene match: 4. In the authors' methods: Quantification of nucleated cells was approximated via reference gene primer amplification. Here immunoSEQ multiplex PCR was the method, and the copy in TCRdb shows in-frame clones only, minus some. The V and J calls and clone size come from that table; D and trimming were worked out from the DNA. The data show 200,000 or so clones, roughly 80% seen once.

The sequence was obtained from a man in his sixties who had recovered from COVID-19. The rearrangement uses TRBV7-8 and TRBJ2-2; TRBD2 matches 13 bases. Material for sequencing was PBMCs or T cells enriched from blood (not recorded which). The CDR3 coding sequence is TGTGCCAGCAGCTTCACTAGCGGGGGGGCCCCCGGGGAGCTGTTTTTT. Protein: CASSFTSGGAPGELFF.